A single sample gave rise to the 9 T cell receptor beta chains below, sequenced in a study of cytomegalovirus exposure and HLA in healthy donors (dated 2017 in TCRdb). Libraries were built with the immunoSEQ multiplex PCR assay. TCRdb carries this immuneACCESS record with in-frame sequences only. Its versions omit some clonotypes, under half of them owing to an unresolved V gene in the studies checked, with the rest unexplained. The sample includes about 150,000 clones, with approximately 94% observed a single time. The ten largest clones take up around 1.9% of the sample. The sample taken for sequencing was PBMCs. The receptors derive from a young man in good health and CMV-seropositive.

V usage is TRBV7-8 and J usage is TRBJ2-5, with TRBD2 as a possible D gene (7 bases). Germline values: CDR1 SGHVS, CDR2 FQNEAQ. The CDR3 runs 16 residues. V was shortened by 1 base and J by 5 bases, with 17 bases between the two germline ends. The chain's CDR3 is CASSLVRGRARETQYF. The CDR3 nucleotides are TGTGCCAGCAGCTTAGTGAGGGGGAGGGCCCGGGAGACCCAGTACTTC. The full variable domain, completed using reference TRBV7-8 and TRBJ2-5, is GAGVSQSPRYKVAKRGQDVALRCDPISGHVSLFWYQQALGQGPEFLTYFQNEAQLDKSGLPSDRFFAERPEGSVSTLKIQRTQQEDSAVYLCASSLVRGRARETQYFGPGTRLLVL.

V usage is TRBV2 and J usage is TRBJ1-2; 7 bases are a match to TRBD1. The CDR3 contains 14 residues. The trim removed 6 bases at V and 2 bases at J, leaving 6 bases unmatched. Germline CDR1 and CDR2: SNHLY and FYNNEI. The CDR3 is CASRNPGQNYGYTF. CDR3 sequence (DNA): TGTGCCAGCAGAAACCCGGGACAGAACTATGGCTACACCTTC.

CDR3 residues: CASSLVVGDGYTF. The CDR3 DNA is TGTGCCAGCAGCTTGGTAGTAGGGGATGGCTACACCTTC. V usage is TRBV5-6 and J usage is TRBJ1-2, with a tentative D call TRBD1 (5 bases). Per germline, CDR1 SGHDT and CDR2 YYEEEE. The CDR3 extends over 13 amino acids. Trimming took 0 bases from V and 6 from J, leaving 9 bases between them.

The V and J genes are TRBV5-1 and TRBJ1-2; TRBD1 matches 8 bases. V lost 1 base, J lost 7 bases, and 6 bases stayed unmatched. Per the germline V gene, CDR1 is SGHRS and CDR2 is YFSETQ. There are 14 residues in the CDR3. The CDR3 DNA reads TGCGCCAGCAGCTTGCAGGACAGGGTCGGTGGCTACACCTTC. Translating gives CASSLQDRVGGYTF.

The chain is built from TRBV5-6 and TRBJ2-3; 8 bases are shared with TRBD1. The CDR3 spans 16 residues. The germline V gene encodes CDR1 SGHDT and CDR2 YYEEEE. V was clipped by 0 bases and J by 2 bases; unmatched bases: 5. CDR3 sequence (DNA): TGTGCCAGCAGCTTGGCGGGACAGGAGATCACAGATACGCAGTATTTT. Translating it yields CASSLAGQEITDTQYF.

V usage is TRBV10-3 and J usage is TRBJ2-5; 8 nucleotides agree with TRBD1. This CDR3 is built from 12 residues. V lost 8 bases and J lost 1; bases outside the gene matches: 0. Looked up from germline, CDR1 is ENHRY and CDR2 is SYGVKD. The CDR3 sequence: CAIGQGQETQYF. In DNA, the CDR3 is TGTGCCATCGGACAGGGCCAAGAGACCCAGTACTTC.

The gene calls are TRBV19 and TRBJ1-5; 7 bases map to TRBD1. Germline CDR1 is LNHDA and CDR2 is SQIVND (reference sequence). With 4 bases clipped from V and 2 bases from J, the junction kept 14 bases outside the gene matches. The CDR3 has 18 residues. The CDR3 DNA sequence: TGTGCCAGTAGTAAGTCCGGACAGGCGGGTCGGGGCAATCAGCCCCAGCATTTT. Amino acid sequence: CASSKSGQAGRGNQPQHF.

V is TRBV6-1 and J is TRBJ2-5; 11 bases line up with TRBD2. Germline V gene sequence: CDR1 MNHNS, CDR2 SASEGT. The junction had 6 bases not matched to a gene; V was cut back by 2 bases and J by 4 bases. The CDR3 has 16 amino acids. The CDR3 sequence: CASSEFASGRRETQYF. The DNA for the CDR3 is TGTGCCAGCAGTGAATTCGCTAGCGGGAGGAGAGAGACCCAGTACTTC.

A few counts support this clone. This chain joins TRBV19 and TRBJ1-1; D gene ambiguous. Germline V gene sequence: CDR1 LNHDA, CDR2 SQIVND (reference sequence). Trimming cost V 6 bases and J 1 base, with 3 bases left between them. The CDR3 extends over 11 amino acids. In DNA form, the CDR3 reads TGTGCCAGTAGCGGGAACACTGAAGCTTTCTTT. Its protein is CASSGNTEAFF.